This T cell receptor beta chain derives from a study of Ad26.COV2.S vaccination and SARS-CoV-2 variants. Study summary: Ad26.COV2.S, an intramuscular injection, was given once or twice 56 days apart. Findings and caveats of the study: Similar non-spike TCR breadth was seen in vaccine and placebo recipients.

In regard to this clone: What it recognizes is unknown.

Treatment specified: over 15 received Ad26.COV2.S at low or high dose, single or two shots; about 5 received placebo; per-sample allocation not given. Following the first vaccine or placebo injection, samples were taken on day 63. An Ad26 vector expressing Wuhan-strain SARS-CoV-2 spike served as the vaccine. CDR3 length: 13 residues. Germline CDR1 reads SGHTA; CDR2 reads FQGNSA. The germline V and J ends were trimmed by 4 bases and 3 bases, with 10 bases remaining between them. Assay: immunoSEQ multiplex PCR; the TCRdb copy retains only in-frame clones and omits some. The table has 400,000 to 450,000 clones, around 90% seen once.

This chain joins TRBV7-2 and TRBJ2-7, with D maybe TRBD1 (6 bases). This specimen was peripheral blood, taken in a trial of Ad26.COV2.S vaccine versus placebo. This TCR was sampled from a person between 18 and 65 years old who received the Ad26.COV2.S COVID-19 vaccine or a placebo. The CDR3 reads CASSSADSYEQYF. CDR3 sequence (DNA): TGTGCCAGCAGCTCCGCGGACAGCTACGAGCAGTACTTC.